The rows below give T cell receptor beta chains drawn from one sample of a study of blood T cell repertoires in COVID-19. TCRdb's copy holds only in-frame clones and misses some; the assay was immunoSEQ multiplex PCR. The sample includes over 150,000 clones, about three quarters of them seen just once. The specimen was peripheral blood. The source is a man aged 60-69 years with acute or convalescent COVID-19. Each CDR3 is given with its conserved first and last residue. A D gene is named only where the DNA matches it firmly. A clone size is listed for some rows: how often the clone was seen (once, few, many), or a class if it is expanded.

V: TRBV9; size: .; D: .; J: TRBJ2-5; DNA: TGTGCCAGCAGCGCGGGTGGTACAGAGACCCAGTACTTC; CDR3: CASSAGGTETQYF
V: TRBV6-5; size: large; D: TRBD1; J: TRBJ1-2; DNA: TGTGCCAGCAGTTACTCCGGGACAGGAGAATATGGCTACACCTTC; CDR3: CASSYSGTGEYGYTF
V: TRBV19; size: .; D: .; J: TRBJ2-6; DNA: TGTGCCAGTAGTATGGACATGGGCTCCTCTGGGGCCAACGTCCTGACTTTC; CDR3: CASSMDMGSSGANVLTF
V: TRBV12-3/TRBV12-4; size: .; D: .; J: TRBJ2-5; DNA: TGTGCCAGCAGTTTGGTACAGCAAGAGACCCAGTACTTC; CDR3: CASSLVQQETQYF
V: TRBV11-2; size: .; D: TRBD1; J: TRBJ1-2; DNA: TGTGCCAGCAGCCCCGCGGGACAGCAAATCTATGGCTACACCTTC; CDR3: CASSPAGQQIYGYTF
V: TRBV25-1; size: few; D: .; J: TRBJ2-1; DNA: TGTGCCAGCAGTCATCGGGGATACAATGAGCAGTTCTTC; CDR3: CASSHRGYNEQFF
V: TRBV3-1/TRBV3-2; size: .; D: TRBD1; J: TRBJ1-3; DNA: TGTGCCAGCAGCCAGCCGGGACAGGGTATCGTCTCTGGAAACACCATATATTTT; CDR3: CASSQPGQGIVSGNTIYF
V: TRBV5-1; size: .; D: .; J: TRBJ2-3; DNA: TGCGCCAGCAGCTTGGAGTTTGTCAGAGATACGCAGTATTTT; CDR3: CASSLEFVRDTQYF
V: TRBV5-6; size: .; D: TRBD1; J: TRBJ2-7; DNA: TGTGCCAGCAGCTTAGGGACAGGGGTTTCCTACGAGCAGTACTTC; CDR3: CASSLGTGVSYEQYF
V: TRBV24-1; size: .; D: TRBD2; J: TRBJ2-1; DNA: TGTGCCACCAGTGATTTGCCTGGTCTAGCGGGGGGACACAATGAGCAGTTCTTC; CDR3: CATSDLPGLAGGHNEQFF
V: TRBV9; size: many; D: TRBD2; J: TRBJ2-1; DNA: TGTGCCAGCAGCGTAACGGGACTACAAGGCGATGAGCAGTTCTTC; CDR3: CASSVTGLQGDEQFF
V: TRBV27; size: .; D: TRBD1; J: TRBJ2-3; DNA: TGTGCCAGCAGTCCACACCCGGGACAGGGGTCCGGGACTACCCCTACAGATACGCAGTATTTT; CDR3: CASSPHPGQGSGTTPTDTQYF
V: TRBV28; size: .; D: .; J: TRBJ2-2; DNA: TGTGCCAGCAGGGTACTGATTAACACCGGGGAGCTGTTTTTT; CDR3: CASRVLINTGELFF
V: TRBV3-1/TRBV3-2; size: few; D: .; J: TRBJ1-6; DNA: TGTGCCAGCAGCCAAGCAGGGACTTTTTCACCCCTCCACTTT; CDR3: CASSQAGTFSPLHF
V: TRBV9; size: once; D: TRBD1; J: TRBJ2-5; DNA: TGTGCCAGCAGCGTAGGAGGGGGCGAGACCCAGTACTTC; CDR3: CASSVGGGETQYF
V: TRBV2; size: .; D: TRBD1; J: TRBJ1-3; DNA: TGTGCCAGCAGTGTCTCCCGGGACAGGGTGGGAAACACCATATATTTT; CDR3: CASSVSRDRVGNTIYF
V: TRBV6-6; size: .; D: .; J: TRBJ2-2; DNA: TGTGCCAGCACCCCAGAACCCGGGGAGCTGTTTTTT; CDR3: CASTPEPGELFF
V: TRBV27; size: .; D: .; J: TRBJ1-5; DNA: TGTGCCAGCAGCCCCCAGCCGGCGGGGATCCATCAGCCCCAGCATTTT; CDR3: CASSPQPAGIHQPQHF
V: TRBV7-2; size: .; D: .; J: TRBJ1-6; DNA: TGTGCCAGCAGCTTATTCGATTCACCCCTCCACTTT; CDR3: CASSLFDSPLHF
V: TRBV9; size: .; D: .; J: TRBJ1-1; DNA: TGTGCCAGCAGCGTTACCTCACGGGGGAACACTGAAGCTTTCTTT; CDR3: CASSVTSRGNTEAFF
V: TRBV25-1; size: .; D: .; J: TRBJ2-7; DNA: TGTGCCAGCAGTGATTCACGGATAGGGGGAAGGGAGCAGTACTTC; CDR3: CASSDSRIGGREQYF
V: TRBV6-1; size: .; D: .; J: TRBJ2-6; DNA: TGTGCCAGCAGTGAGAGGGTCTCCAACGTCCTGACTTTC; CDR3: CASSERVSNVLTF
V: TRBV6-5; size: .; D: .; J: TRBJ2-2; DNA: TGTGCCAGCAGTTACTCGGGCATCACCGGGGAGCTGTTTTTT; CDR3: CASSYSGITGELFF
V: TRBV19; size: .; D: .; J: TRBJ1-2; DNA: TGTGCCAGTAGTATGCCAGGACTCTATGGCTACACCTTC; CDR3: CASSMPGLYGYTF
V: TRBV27; size: .; D: .; J: TRBJ1-1; DNA: TGTGCCAGCAGTTTGGGACCGGGACACCAAGGAATGAACACTGAAGCTTTCTTT; CDR3: CASSLGPGHQGMNTEAFF
V: TRBV7-9; size: few; D: TRBD2; J: TRBJ2-2; DNA: TGTGCCAGCAGCCTGAGCGGGGGGCGCACCGGGGAGCTGTTTTTT; CDR3: CASSLSGGRTGELFF
V: TRBV6-5; size: .; D: .; J: TRBJ1-1; DNA: TGTGCCAGCAGTTACCATTATAGAGGCACTGAAGCTTTCTTT; CDR3: CASSYHYRGTEAFF
V: TRBV6-2/TRBV6-3; size: .; D: .; J: TRBJ1-5; DNA: TGTGCCAGCAGTTACTTCTCGAGGCTTAGCAATCAGCCCCAGCATTTT; CDR3: CASSYFSRLSNQPQHF
V: TRBV4-2; size: .; D: .; J: TRBJ2-1; DNA: TGTGCCAGCAGCCAAGTCTCGTCCTACAGTGAGCAGTTCTTC; CDR3: CASSQVSSYSEQFF
V: TRBV7-8; size: .; D: TRBD2; J: TRBJ2-3; DNA: TGTGCCAGCAGCTTAGCGGAGGTAGCGGGGACTAGCACAGATACGCAGTATTTT; CDR3: CASSLAEVAGTSTDTQYF
V: TRBV15; size: .; D: .; J: TRBJ1-1; DNA: TGTGCCACCAGCCAGGTGAACACTGAAGCTTTCTTT; CDR3: CATSQVNTEAFF
V: TRBV6-6; size: few; D: TRBD1; J: TRBJ2-7; DNA: TGTGCCAGCAGTCTACACAGGGGAGCCAGCGGCTCCTACGAGCAGTACTTC; CDR3: CASSLHRGASGSYEQYF
V: TRBV6-1; size: once; D: TRBD1; J: TRBJ1-2; DNA: TGTGCCAGCAGTGAAGGTCGGACAGGAGACCTCTATGGCTACACCTTC; CDR3: CASSEGRTGDLYGYTF
V: TRBV12-3/TRBV12-4; size: .; D: .; J: TRBJ2-7; DNA: TGTGCCAGCAGTTTCTTCTACGAGCAGTACTTC; CDR3: CASSFFYEQYF
V: TRBV6-5; size: .; D: .; J: TRBJ2-1; DNA: TGTGCCAGCAGGGAGCCCCTTGGAAATGAGCAGTTCTTC; CDR3: CASREPLGNEQFF
V: TRBV14; size: .; D: TRBD1; J: TRBJ2-1; DNA: TGTGCCAGCAGCCAGAAACAGGGGCTACCTTACAATGAGCAGTTCTTC; CDR3: CASSQKQGLPYNEQFF
V: TRBV29-1; size: .; D: .; J: TRBJ2-2; DNA: TGCAGCGTTATTCTCGACAGAGCGAACACCGGGGAGCTGTTTTTT; CDR3: CSVILDRANTGELFF
V: TRBV6-5; size: .; D: .; J: TRBJ2-7; DNA: TGTGCCAGCATTAAGGCGGCTGCTACCTACGAGCAGTACTTC; CDR3: CASIKAAATYEQYF
V: TRBV19; size: .; D: TRBD2; J: TRBJ2-3; DNA: TGTGCCAGTAGTATATTGACTAGCGACACAGATACGCAGTATTTT; CDR3: CASSILTSDTDTQYF
V: TRBV6-1; size: .; D: .; J: TRBJ1-5; DNA: TGTGCCAGCAGTGAAGCGGCAGGGGGCAATCAGCCCCAGCATTTT; CDR3: CASSEAAGGNQPQHF
V: TRBV7-2; size: .; D: TRBD1; J: TRBJ2-7; DNA: TGTGCCAGCAGCCGTACAGGGGGCTACGAGCAGTACTTC; CDR3: CASSRTGGYEQYF
V: TRBV28; size: once; D: .; J: TRBJ1-5; DNA: TGTGCCAGCAGTTTGCCTAATGGAGGGAATCAGCCCCAGCATTTT; CDR3: CASSLPNGGNQPQHF
V: TRBV13; size: once; D: TRBD1; J: TRBJ2-7; DNA: TGTGCCAGCAGCCCAGAAAAGGGACAGGGAATTTCCGAGCAGTACTTC; CDR3: CASSPEKGQGISEQYF
V: TRBV5-4; size: .; D: TRBD1; J: TRBJ1-2; DNA: TGTGCCAGCAGCGGACAGGGGAGCGATGGCTACACCTTC; CDR3: CASSGQGSDGYTF
V: TRBV5-1; size: .; D: .; J: TRBJ1-6; DNA: TGCGCCAGCAGCCTCCTGGCGGGAGATTATAATTCACCCCTCCACTTT; CDR3: CASSLLAGDYNSPLHF
V: TRBV4-3; size: few; D: .; J: TRBJ2-6; DNA: TGCGCCAGCAGCCAATCGCGGAGCTCTGGGGCCAACGTCCTGACTTTC; CDR3: CASSQSRSSGANVLTF
V: TRBV19; size: .; D: .; J: TRBJ2-1; DNA: TGTGCCAGTAGTTCCCTACAGGGCTCCAGCTCCTACAATGAGCAGTTCTTC; CDR3: CASSSLQGSSSYNEQFF
V: TRBV10-2; size: .; D: TRBD2; J: TRBJ2-1; DNA: TGCGCCAGCAGTGAAACTAGCGGGGGGGCAAGGTTCTTC; CDR3: CASSETSGGARFF
V: TRBV6-4; size: .; D: .; J: TRBJ2-4; DNA: TGTGCCAGCCGCGGGACGGTGAAAAACATTCAGTACTTC; CDR3: CASRGTVKNIQYF
V: TRBV9; size: .; D: .; J: TRBJ2-3; DNA: TGTGCCAGCAGCGTAGGTCAAGCGGAATATGATACGCAGTATTTT; CDR3: CASSVGQAEYDTQYF
V: TRBV5-6; size: .; D: .; J: TRBJ1-1; DNA: TGTGCCAGCAGCTCCCCAGGGTTTGAAGCTTTCTTT; CDR3: CASSSPGFEAFF
V: TRBV11-3; size: few; D: .; J: TRBJ1-1; DNA: TGTGCCAGCAGCTTATCAGTGAACACTGAAGCTTTCTTT; CDR3: CASSLSVNTEAFF
V: TRBV23-1; size: once; D: .; J: TRBJ2-7; DNA: TGCGCCAGCAGTCTTCACACACTAAACTCCTACGAGCAGTACTTC; CDR3: CASSLHTLNSYEQYF
V: TRBV4-1; size: .; D: TRBD1; J: TRBJ2-2; DNA: TGCGCCAGCAGCCGAACCGGGACAGGCGGCACCGGGGAGCTGTTTTTT; CDR3: CASSRTGTGGTGELFF
V: TRBV15; size: .; D: .; J: TRBJ2-7; DNA: TGTGCCACCAGCACCTATAGAGGGATATCCTACGAGCAGTACTTC; CDR3: CATSTYRGISYEQYF